These 13 T cell receptor beta chains were all obtained from the same sample, sequenced in a study of cytomegalovirus exposure and HLA in healthy donors. Amplification used 60 Vbeta primers and 13 Jbeta primers. Generated by immunoSEQ multiplex PCR, the TCRdb table keeps only in-frame clones and is missing some. The sample lists about 110,000 clones; 76% were seen once. The material sequenced was PBMCs. The receptors originated from a man aged 40-49 years in good health and CMV-seropositive.

The CDR3 region has the DNA TGTGCCAGCAGCACCAGGGGTAATGAAAAACTGTTTTTT. It is translated as CASSTRGNEKLFF. The chain uses TRBV5-5 and TRBJ1-4, with D perhaps TRBD1 (6 bases). V was pared by 4 bases and J by 4 bases, with 8 bases between. Germline V gene sequence: CDR1 SGHKS, CDR2 YYEKEE (reference sequence). The CDR3 contains 13 residues.

The table lists this clone with a few counts. The chain couples TRBV19 to TRBJ1-4; the D is unclear. There are 11 residues in the CDR3. The ends were cut back, 8 bases at V and 7 bases at J, with 8 bases in the middle. Germline-derived CDR1 and CDR2 are LNHDA and SQIVND (reference sequence). CDR3 protein: CASSVSEKLFF. The CDR3 DNA reads as TGTGCCAGTTCCGTTAGTGAAAAACTGTTTTTT.

The V call is TRBV30, the J call TRBJ2-2, with D possibly being TRBD2 (6 bases). The germline V gene has CDR1 GTSNPN and CDR2 SVGIG (reference sequence). Deletions cut 6 bases from V and 8 bases from J, with 22 bases between. This CDR3 spans 15 amino acids. The CDR3 reads CACSTWGGGLGELFF. The DNA of the CDR3 is TGTGCCTGCAGTACTTGGGGAGGTGGATTGGGGGAGCTGTTTTTT.

The V and J genes are TRBV6-1 and TRBJ1-1; 11 bases line up with TRBD1. Germline V lookup: CDR1 MNHNS, CDR2 SASEGT. The length of the CDR3 is 15 residues. The trim removed 6 bases at V and 3 bases at J, leaving 6 bases unmatched. The CDR3 region has the DNA TGTGCCAGCAGGGGATCGGGACAGGGGGACACTGAAGCTTTCTTT. Translating it yields CASRGSGQGDTEAFF.

This sequence joins TRBV10-1 and TRBJ2-2, with TRBD2 matching 8 bases. V lost 5 bases, J lost 4 bases, and 6 bases stayed unmatched. Germline CDR1 reads WNHNN; CDR2 reads SYGVQD (reference sequence). The CDR3 is 15 residues long. Here the CDR3 reads CASSQAGASTGELFF. CDR3 DNA sequence: TGCGCCAGCAGTCAAGCGGGAGCCTCCACCGGGGAGCTGTTTTTT.

The J gene is TRBJ2-2, the V gene TRBV7-3; TRBD2 matches at 8 bases. Germline V gene data show CDR1 as SGHTA and CDR2 as FQGTGA. The CDR3 runs 13 residues. Trimming took 4 bases from V and 8 from J; bases not matched to a gene: 3. CDR3 nucleotides: TGTGCCAGCAGCTCGGGGGGGCCGGGGGAGCTGTTTTTT. This gives the protein CASSSGGPGELFF.

The rearrangement links TRBV4-1 to TRBJ2-3, with 9 bases identical to TRBD2. The junction had 9 bases not matched to a gene; V was cut back by 2 bases and J by 3 bases. Per germline, CDR1 MGHRA and CDR2 YSYEKL. This CDR3 region has 17 residues. CDR3 loop: CASSQMAGGRGTDTQYF. In nucleotides, the CDR3 is TGCGCCAGCAGCCAAATGGCGGGGGGGAGGGGGACAGATACGCAGTATTTT.

This clone was detected only once. The chain recombines TRBV27 with TRBJ1-2, with TRBD1 matching 9 bases. J was trimmed by 4 bases and V by 0 bases; bases with no gene match: 3. The germline CDR1 and CDR2 sequences are MNHEY and SMNVEV (reference sequence). This CDR3 has 15 amino acids. The CDR3 DNA reads TGTGCCAGCAGTTTATCGACAGGGGGGTTCTATGGCTACACCTTC. Protein: CASSLSTGGFYGYTF.

This clone has only a few counts. The junction differs from germline at one of its ends, possibly a read error. The J gene is TRBJ2-4, the V gene TRBV11-2; 13 nucleotides line up with TRBD2. This CDR3 spans 16 amino acids. Germline CDR1 reads SGHAT; CDR2 reads FQNNGV. The CDR3 protein is CASRGTSGERGNSQYF. As DNA, the CDR3 is TGTGCCAGCCGAGGGACTAGCGGGGAAAGGGGAAACAGTCAGTACTTC.

This clone was detected only a few times. CDR3 in amino acids: CASRVGGAAVSEQFF. In DNA, the CDR3 is TGTGCCAGCCGCGTGGGGGGGGCCGCCGTTAGCGAGCAGTTCTTC. The chain joins TRBV6-5 to TRBJ2-1; maybe TRBD2 (7 bases). This CDR3 is 15 amino acids long. Germline V gene lookup returns CDR1 MNHEY and CDR2 SVGAGI. Between the trimmed V and J ends, which lost 8 bases and 10 bases, there was a span of 24 bases.

The chain employs TRBV2 and TRBJ2-1, with TRBD2 as a possible D gene (6 bases). From germline, CDR1 is SNHLY and CDR2 FYNNEI. CDR3 length equals 14 residues. The ends were cut back, 7 bases at V and 6 bases at J, with 16 bases in the middle. The CDR3 protein is CASTLERDSNEQFF. CDR3 coding DNA: TGTGCCAGCACCCTAGAACGGGACTCCAATGAGCAGTTCTTC.

The gene calls are TRBV27 and TRBJ2-5, with 14 bases that match TRBD2. The end of the DNA is better explained by TRBJ2-7, so the J call may be wrong. The length of the CDR3 is 18 residues. From germline, CDR1 is MNHEY and CDR2 SMNVEV (reference sequence). The CDR3 nucleotides read TGTGCCAGCATGGACGTCGGGGGGACTAGCGGGAGAATACACGAGCAGTACTTC. Translated, it gives CASMDVGGTSGRIHEQYF.

Points on this clone: At one end, the junction sequence differs from germline, possibly due to a read error. This sequence joins TRBV13 and TRBJ1-5, with D maybe TRBD1 (5 bases). The CDR3 contains 12 residues. Germline V gives CDR1 PRHDT, CDR2 FYEKMQ (reference sequence). The DNA of the CDR3 is TGTGCCAGCAGCTGTGGTTTAACAGGTGACGATTTT. Its protein is CASSCGLTGDDF.